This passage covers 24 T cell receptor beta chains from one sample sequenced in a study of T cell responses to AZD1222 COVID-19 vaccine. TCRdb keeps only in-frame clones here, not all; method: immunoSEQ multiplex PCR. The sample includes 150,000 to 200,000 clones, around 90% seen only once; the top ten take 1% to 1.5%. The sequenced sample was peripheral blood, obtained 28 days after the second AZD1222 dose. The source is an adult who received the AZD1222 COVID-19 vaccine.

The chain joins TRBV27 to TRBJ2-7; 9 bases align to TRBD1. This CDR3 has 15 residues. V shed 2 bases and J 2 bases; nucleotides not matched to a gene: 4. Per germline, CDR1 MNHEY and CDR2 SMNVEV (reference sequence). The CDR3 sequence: CASSLLGTGTYEQYF. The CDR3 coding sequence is TGTGCCAGCAGTTTACTTGGGACAGGGACCTACGAGCAGTACTTC.

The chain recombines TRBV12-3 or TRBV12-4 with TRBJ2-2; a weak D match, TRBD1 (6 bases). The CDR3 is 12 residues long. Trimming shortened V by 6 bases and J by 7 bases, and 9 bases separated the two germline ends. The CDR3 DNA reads TGTGCCAGCAGGTGGACAGTCGGGGAGCTGTTTTTT. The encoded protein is CASRWTVGELFF.

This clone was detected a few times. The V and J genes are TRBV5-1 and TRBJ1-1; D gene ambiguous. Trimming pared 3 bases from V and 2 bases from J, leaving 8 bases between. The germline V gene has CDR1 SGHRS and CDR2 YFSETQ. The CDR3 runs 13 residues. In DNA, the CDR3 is TGCGCCAGCAGCTCTGTGGGTAACACTGAAGCTTTCTTT. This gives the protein CASSSVGNTEAFF.

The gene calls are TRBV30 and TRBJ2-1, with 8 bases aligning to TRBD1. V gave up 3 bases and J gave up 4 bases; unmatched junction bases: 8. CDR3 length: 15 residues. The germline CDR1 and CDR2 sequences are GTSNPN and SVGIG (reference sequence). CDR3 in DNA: TGTGCCTGGAGACCCCCGGGACAGGCATACAATGAGCAGTTCTTC. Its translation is CAWRPPGQAYNEQFF.

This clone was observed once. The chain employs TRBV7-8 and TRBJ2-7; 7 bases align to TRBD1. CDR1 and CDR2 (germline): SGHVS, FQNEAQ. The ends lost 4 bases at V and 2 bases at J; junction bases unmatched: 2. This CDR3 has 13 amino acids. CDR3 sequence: CASSWDSTYEQYF. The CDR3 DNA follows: TGTGCCAGCAGCTGGGACAGCACCTACGAGCAGTACTTC. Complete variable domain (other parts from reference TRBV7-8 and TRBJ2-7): GAGVSQSPRYKVAKRGQDVALRCDPISGHVSLFWYQQALGQGPEFLTYFQNEAQLDKSGLPSDRFFAERPEGSVSTLKIQRTQQEDSAVYLCASSWDSTYEQYFGPGTRLTVT.

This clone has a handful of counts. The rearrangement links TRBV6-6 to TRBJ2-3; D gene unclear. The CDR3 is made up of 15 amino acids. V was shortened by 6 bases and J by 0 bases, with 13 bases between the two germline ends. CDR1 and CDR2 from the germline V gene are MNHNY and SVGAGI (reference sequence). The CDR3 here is CASRRPTPSTDTQYF. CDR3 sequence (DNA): TGTGCCAGCAGAAGGCCCACTCCAAGCACAGATACGCAGTATTTT.

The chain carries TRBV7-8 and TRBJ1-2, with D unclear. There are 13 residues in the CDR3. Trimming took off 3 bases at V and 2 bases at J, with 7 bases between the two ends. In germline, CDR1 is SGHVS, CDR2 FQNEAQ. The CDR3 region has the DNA TGTGCCAGCAGCTTGCGGGAAAACTATGGCTACACCTTC. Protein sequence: CASSLRENYGYTF.

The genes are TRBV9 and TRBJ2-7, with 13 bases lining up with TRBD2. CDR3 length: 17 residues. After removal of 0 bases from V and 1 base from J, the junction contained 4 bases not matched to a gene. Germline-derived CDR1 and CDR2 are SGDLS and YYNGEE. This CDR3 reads CASSVGLAGGGSYEQYF. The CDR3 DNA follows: TGTGCCAGCAGCGTAGGACTAGCGGGAGGAGGTTCCTACGAGCAGTACTTC.

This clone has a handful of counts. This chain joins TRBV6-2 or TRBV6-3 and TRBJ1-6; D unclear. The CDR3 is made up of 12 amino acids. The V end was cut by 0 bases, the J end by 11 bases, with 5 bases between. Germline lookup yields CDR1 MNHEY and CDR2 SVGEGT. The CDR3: CASSYSWAPLHF. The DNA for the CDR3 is TGTGCCAGCAGTTACTCATGGGCACCCCTCCACTTT.

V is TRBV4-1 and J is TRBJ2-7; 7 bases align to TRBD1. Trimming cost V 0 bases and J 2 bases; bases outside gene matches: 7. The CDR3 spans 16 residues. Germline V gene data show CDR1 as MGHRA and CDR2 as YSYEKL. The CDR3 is CASSQEGPQGAYEQYF. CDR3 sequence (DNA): TGCGCCAGCAGCCAAGAGGGACCCCAGGGGGCCTACGAGCAGTACTTC.

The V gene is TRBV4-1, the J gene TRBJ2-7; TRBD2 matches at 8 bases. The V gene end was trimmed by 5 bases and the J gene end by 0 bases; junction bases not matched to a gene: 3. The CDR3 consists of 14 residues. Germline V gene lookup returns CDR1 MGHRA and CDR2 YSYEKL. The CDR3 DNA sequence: TGCGCCAGCAGCTCGGGAGGGATCTCCTACGAGCAGTACTTC. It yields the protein CASSSGGISYEQYF.

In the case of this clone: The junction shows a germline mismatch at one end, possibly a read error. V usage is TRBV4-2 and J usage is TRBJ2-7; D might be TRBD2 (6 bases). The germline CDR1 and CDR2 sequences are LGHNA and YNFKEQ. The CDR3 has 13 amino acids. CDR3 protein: CASSHNYGTPLNF. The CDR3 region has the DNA TGTGCCAGCAGCCATAATTACGGGACTCCACTAAACTTC.

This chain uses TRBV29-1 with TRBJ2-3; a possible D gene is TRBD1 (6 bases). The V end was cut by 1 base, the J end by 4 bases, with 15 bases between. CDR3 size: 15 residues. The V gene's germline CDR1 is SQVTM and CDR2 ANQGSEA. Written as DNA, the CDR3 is TGCAGCGTTGAAGGTGGACAGAACCCGCCAGATACGCAGTATTTT. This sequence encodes CSVEGGQNPPDTQYF.

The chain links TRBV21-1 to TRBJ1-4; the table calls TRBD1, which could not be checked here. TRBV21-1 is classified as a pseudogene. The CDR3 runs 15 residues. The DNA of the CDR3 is TGTGCCAGCAGCAAAGGGACAGGGATTCGGGAAAAACTGTTTTTT. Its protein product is CASSKGTGIREKLFF.

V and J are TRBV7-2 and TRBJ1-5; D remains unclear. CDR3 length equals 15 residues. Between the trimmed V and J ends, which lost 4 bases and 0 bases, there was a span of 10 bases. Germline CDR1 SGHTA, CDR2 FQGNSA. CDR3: CASSSPAHSNQPQHF. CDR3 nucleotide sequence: TGTGCCAGCAGCTCCCCGGCCCATAGCAATCAGCCCCAGCATTTT.

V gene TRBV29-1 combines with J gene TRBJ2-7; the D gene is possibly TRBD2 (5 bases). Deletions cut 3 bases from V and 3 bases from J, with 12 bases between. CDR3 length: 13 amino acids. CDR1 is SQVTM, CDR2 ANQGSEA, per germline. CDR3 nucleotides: TGCAGCGTTGAGGGGAGTTGGGACTACGAGCAGTACTTC. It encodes CSVEGSWDYEQYF.

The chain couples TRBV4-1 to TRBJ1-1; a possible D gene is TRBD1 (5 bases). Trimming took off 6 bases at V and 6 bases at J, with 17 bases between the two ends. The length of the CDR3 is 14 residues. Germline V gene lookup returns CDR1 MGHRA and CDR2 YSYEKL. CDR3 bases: TGCGCCAGCAGGCAGGGAACCCTAGGATCTGAAGCTTTCTTT. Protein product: CASRQGTLGSEAFF.

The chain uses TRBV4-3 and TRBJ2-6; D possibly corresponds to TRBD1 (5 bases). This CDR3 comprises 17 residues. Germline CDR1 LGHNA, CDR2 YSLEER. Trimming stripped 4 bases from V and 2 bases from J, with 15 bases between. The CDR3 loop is CASSRGRVGTGANVLTF. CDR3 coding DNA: TGCGCCAGCAGCCGAGGCAGGGTGGGAACTGGGGCCAACGTCCTGACTTTC.

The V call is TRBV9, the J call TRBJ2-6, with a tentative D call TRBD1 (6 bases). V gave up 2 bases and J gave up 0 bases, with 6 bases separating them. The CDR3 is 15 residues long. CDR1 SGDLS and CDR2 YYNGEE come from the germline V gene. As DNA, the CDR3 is TGTGCCAGCAGCGTCAGGGGCTCTGGGGCCAACGTCCTGACTTTC. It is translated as CASSVRGSGANVLTF.

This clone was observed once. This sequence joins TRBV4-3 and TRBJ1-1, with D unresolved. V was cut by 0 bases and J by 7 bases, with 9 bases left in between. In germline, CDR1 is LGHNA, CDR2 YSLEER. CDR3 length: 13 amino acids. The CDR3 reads CASSQDTAGEAFF. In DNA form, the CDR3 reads TGCGCCAGCAGCCAAGATACGGCGGGTGAAGCTTTCTTT.

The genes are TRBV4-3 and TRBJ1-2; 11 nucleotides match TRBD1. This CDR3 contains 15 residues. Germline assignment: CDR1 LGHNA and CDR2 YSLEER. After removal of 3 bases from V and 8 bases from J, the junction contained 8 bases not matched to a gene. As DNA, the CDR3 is TGCGCCAGCAGCCACGAGGCCGGACAGGGGGCAGGCTACACCTTC. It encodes CASSHEAGQGAGYTF.

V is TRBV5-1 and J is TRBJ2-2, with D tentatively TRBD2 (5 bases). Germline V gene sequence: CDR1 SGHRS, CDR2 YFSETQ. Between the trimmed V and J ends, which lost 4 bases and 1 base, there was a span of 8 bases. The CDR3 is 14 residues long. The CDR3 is CASSPGWNTGELFF. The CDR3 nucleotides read TGCGCCAGCAGCCCGGGGTGGAACACCGGGGAGCTGTTTTTT.

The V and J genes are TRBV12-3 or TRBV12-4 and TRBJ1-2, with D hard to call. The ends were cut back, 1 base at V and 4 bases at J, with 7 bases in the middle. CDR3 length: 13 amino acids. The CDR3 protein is CASSLGDPYGYTF. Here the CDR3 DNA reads TGTGCCAGCAGTTTAGGGGATCCCTATGGCTACACCTTC.

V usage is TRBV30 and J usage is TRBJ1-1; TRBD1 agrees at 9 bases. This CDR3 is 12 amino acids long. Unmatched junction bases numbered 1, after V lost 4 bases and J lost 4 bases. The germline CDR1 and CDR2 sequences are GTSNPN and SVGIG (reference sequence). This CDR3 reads CAWTTGGTEAFF. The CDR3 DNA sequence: TGTGCCTGGACGACAGGGGGCACTGAAGCTTTCTTT.